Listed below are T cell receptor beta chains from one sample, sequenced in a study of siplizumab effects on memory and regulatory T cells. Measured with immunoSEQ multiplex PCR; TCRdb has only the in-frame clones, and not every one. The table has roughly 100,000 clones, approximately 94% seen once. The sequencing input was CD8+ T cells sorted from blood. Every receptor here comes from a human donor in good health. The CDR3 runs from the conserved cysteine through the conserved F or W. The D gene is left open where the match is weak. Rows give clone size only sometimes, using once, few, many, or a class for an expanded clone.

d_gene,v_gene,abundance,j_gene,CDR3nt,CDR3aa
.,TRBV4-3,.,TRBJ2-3,TGCGCCAGCAGCTCTAGCCGGTACACAGATACGCAGTATTTT,CASSSSRYTDTQYF
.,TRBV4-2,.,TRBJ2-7,TGTGCCAGCAGCGCCGGTTTTGGGGGCGAGCAGTACTTC,CASSAGFGGEQYF
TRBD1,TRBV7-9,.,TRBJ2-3,TGTGCCAGCAGCTTAGGACAGGGGCTAGATACGCAGTATTTT,CASSLGQGLDTQYF
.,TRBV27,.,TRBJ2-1,TGTGCCAGCAGTTTAGGCAGCCCCCAGGGCTACAATGAGCAGTTCTTC,CASSLGSPQGYNEQFF
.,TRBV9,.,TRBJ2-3,TGTGCCAGCAGCGCGGGGGCGGGAGGCACAGATACGCAGTATTTT,CASSAGAGGTDTQYF
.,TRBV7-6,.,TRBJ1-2,TGTGCCAGCAGCCCAGAGGACAGTTTCTATGGCTACACCTTC,CASSPEDSFYGYTF
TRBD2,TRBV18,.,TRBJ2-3,TGTGCCAGCTCACCAAGACTAGCCTTTAGCACAGATACGCAGTATTTT,CASSPRLAFSTDTQYF
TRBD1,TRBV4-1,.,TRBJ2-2,TGCGCCAGCAGCCAAGATTTGGCAGGGGGTAACACCGGGGAGCTGTTTTTT,CASSQDLAGGNTGELFF
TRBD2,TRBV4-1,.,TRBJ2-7,TGCGCCAGCAGCCAAGTTACTAGCGGGAGGGCCGGGTCCTACGAGCAGTACTTC,CASSQVTSGRAGSYEQYF
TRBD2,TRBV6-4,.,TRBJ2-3,TGTGCCAGCAGTGAATGGGCGGGAGAGGGTACAGATACGCAGTATTTT,CASSEWAGEGTDTQYF
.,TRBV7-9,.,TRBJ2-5,TGTGCCAGCAGCTTACAGGGCCAAGAGACCCAGTACTTC,CASSLQGQETQYF
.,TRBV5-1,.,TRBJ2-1,TGCGCCAGCAGGGGGGGTAGCGGCAATGAGCAGTTCTTC,CASRGGSGNEQFF
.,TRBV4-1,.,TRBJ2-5,TGCGCCAGCAGCCAAGGCCCGGGAGAGGGAGAGACCCAGTACTTC,CASSQGPGEGETQYF
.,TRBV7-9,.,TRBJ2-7,TGTGCCAGCAGCTTAGCGGACTACGAGCAGTACTTC,CASSLADYEQYF
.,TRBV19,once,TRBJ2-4,TGTGCCAGTAGTATTAACACTCACGGAGGGGTCAAAAACATTCAGTACTTC,CASSINTHGGVKNIQYF
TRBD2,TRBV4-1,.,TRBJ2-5,TGCGCCAGCAGCCAAGAAGGGACTAGCGGGAGGGTTGCCCTGGAGACCCAGTACTTC,CASSQEGTSGRVALETQYF
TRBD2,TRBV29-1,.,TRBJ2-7,TGCAGCGTTGTACCCGAGACTAGCGTCTCCTACGAGCAGTACTTC,CSVVPETSVSYEQYF
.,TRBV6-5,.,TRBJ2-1,TGTGCCAGCAGTTACTCGAGGTACAATGAGCAGTTCTTC,CASSYSRYNEQFF
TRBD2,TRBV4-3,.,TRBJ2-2,TGCGCCAGCAGCCGGGGACTAGCGAACACCGGGGAGCTGTTTTTT,CASSRGLANTGELFF
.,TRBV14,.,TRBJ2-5,TGTGCCAGCAGCCAAGATGGGCTAGCGGAGACCCAGTACTTC,CASSQDGLAETQYF
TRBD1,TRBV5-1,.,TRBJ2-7,TGCGCCAGCAGCTGGGACAGGGGGTACGAGCAGTACTTC,CASSWDRGYEQYF
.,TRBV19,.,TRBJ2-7,TGTGCCAGTAGTAGTGTCGGGGGGCCCCACGAGCAGTACTTC,CASSSVGGPHEQYF
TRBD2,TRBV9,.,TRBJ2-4,TGTGCCAGCAGCCCAAGGCTAGCGGGGGTGCAGGGAAACATTCAGTACTTC,CASSPRLAGVQGNIQYF
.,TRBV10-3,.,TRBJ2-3,TGTGCCATCAAGAGTTCGGCTAGTGATACAGATACGCAGTATTTT,CAIKSSASDTDTQYF
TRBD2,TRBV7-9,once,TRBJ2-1,TGTGCCAGCAGCTCCATCGGGACTAGAAGCCAAAATGAGCAGTTCTTC,CASSSIGTRSQNEQFF
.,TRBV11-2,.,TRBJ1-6,TGTGCCAGCAGCGCTGGTGGGTCGGACCTTACGGCCCTCCACTTT,CASSAGGSDLTALHF
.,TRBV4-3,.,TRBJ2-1,TGCGCCAGCAGCCCCAGAAGGGCTAGCGCCTACAATGAGCAGTTCTTC,CASSPRRASAYNEQFF
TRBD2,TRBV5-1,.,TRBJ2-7,TGCGCCAGCAGCTTGATATCCGGCGGGAGATCCCACGAGCAGTACTTC,CASSLISGGRSHEQYF
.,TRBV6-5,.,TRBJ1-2,TGTGCCAGCAGTTACTACCAGGGGACGGGTGGCTACACCTTC,CASSYYQGTGGYTF
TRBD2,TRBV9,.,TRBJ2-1,TGTGCCAGCAGCGGAAGCGGGAGGCCCTACAATGAGCAGTTCTTC,CASSGSGRPYNEQFF
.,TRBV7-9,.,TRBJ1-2,TGTGCCAGCAGCATATCTTCAGGGACACCCTATGGCTACACCTTC,CASSISSGTPYGYTF
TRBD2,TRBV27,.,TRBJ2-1,TGTGCCAGCAAACTCCCCGGGGGGGCAAGAGAGCAGTTCTTC,CASKLPGGAREQFF
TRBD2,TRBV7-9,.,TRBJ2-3,TGTGCCAGCAGCGGGAGCGGGAGGGCCACAGATACGCAGTATTTT,CASSGSGRATDTQYF
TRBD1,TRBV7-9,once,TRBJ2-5,TGTGCCAGCAGAACAACGGGACAGCCGCAAGAGACCCAGTACTTC,CASRTTGQPQETQYF
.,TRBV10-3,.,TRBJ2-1,TGTGCCATCAGTGTCCAAGGGCCAGAGCGTTTAAATGAGCAGTTCTTC,CAISVQGPERLNEQFF
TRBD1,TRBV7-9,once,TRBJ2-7,TGTGCCAGCAGCCCACTTGAAGTGGGACAGTACTACGAGCAGTACTTC,CASSPLEVGQYYEQYF
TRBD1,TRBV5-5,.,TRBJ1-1,TGTGCCAGCAGCTTCGACAGGGGTAACACTGAAGCTTTCTTT,CASSFDRGNTEAFF
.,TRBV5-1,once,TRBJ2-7,TGCGCCAGCAGCTTCTCCAGGGAGACGCTCGAGCAGTACTTC,CASSFSRETLEQYF
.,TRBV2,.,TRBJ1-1,TGTGCCAGCAGTTACCGGGATTTGAACACTGAAGCTTTCTTT,CASSYRDLNTEAFF
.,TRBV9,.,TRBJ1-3,TGTGCCAGCAGCGTAGAGGCTGGGGCACTAGCCTCTGGAAACACCATATATTTT,CASSVEAGALASGNTIYF
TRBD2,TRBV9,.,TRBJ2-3,TGTGCCAGCAGCGTGGGGACTAGCGGGAGCACAGATACGCAGTATTTT,CASSVGTSGSTDTQYF
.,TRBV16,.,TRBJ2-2,TGTGCCAGCAGCCAGGGGATAGGGGGAGGGAACACCGGGGAGCTGTTTTTT,CASSQGIGGGNTGELFF
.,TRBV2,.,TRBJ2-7,TGTGCCAGCAAAATTCCAGGCTCCTACGAGCAGTACTTC,CASKIPGSYEQYF
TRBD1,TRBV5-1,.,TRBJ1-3,TGCGCCAGCAGCCCTGGGACAGGGGGCTCTGGAAACACCATATATTTT,CASSPGTGGSGNTIYF
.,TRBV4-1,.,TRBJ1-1,TGCGCCAGCAGCCAAGATGAAGCGGGGTCGAACACTGAAGCTTTCTTT,CASSQDEAGSNTEAFF
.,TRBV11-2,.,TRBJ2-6,TGTGCCAGCAGCTTAACGGCTGGGGCCAACGTCCTGACTTTC,CASSLTAGANVLTF
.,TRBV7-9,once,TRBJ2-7,TGTGCCAGCAGCATCCGGGACAAAATCTACGAGCAGTACTTC,CASSIRDKIYEQYF
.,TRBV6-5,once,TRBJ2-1,TGTGCCAGCAGTTACTCGAGAGCATACAATGAGCAGTTCTTC,CASSYSRAYNEQFF
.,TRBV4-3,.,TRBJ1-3,TGCGCCAGCAGCCAAGATCCTCCCCCCCACAGGGACTCTGGAAACACCATATATTTT,CASSQDPPPHRDSGNTIYF
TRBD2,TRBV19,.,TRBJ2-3,TGTGCCAGTCAACTAGCGATTAGCACAGATACGCAGTATTTT,CASQLAISTDTQYF
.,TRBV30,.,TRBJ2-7,TGTGCCTGGAGTGTCCTCGGTTCAGCCTACGAGCAGTACTTC,CAWSVLGSAYEQYF
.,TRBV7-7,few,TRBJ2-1,TGTGCTAGCAGCAGGGTCGGGGGCAATGAGCAGTTCTTC,CASSRVGGNEQFF
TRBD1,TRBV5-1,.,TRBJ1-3,TGCGCCAGCAGCTGGACAGGGGAGATAGACACCATATATTTT,CASSWTGEIDTIYF
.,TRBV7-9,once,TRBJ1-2,TGTGCCAGCACCACGGGTTCTGATGGCTACACCTTC,CASTTGSDGYTF
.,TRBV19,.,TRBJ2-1,TGTGCCAGTAGTATAAGTTGGAACAGGGGAGGCAATGAGCAGTTCTTC,CASSISWNRGGNEQFF